This TCR beta chain is drawn from a study of memory CD4+ T cells and cytomegalovirus serostatus. Study summary: Donors were healthy Belgian adults, under ten CMV seropositive and 24 seronegative. Findings and limits, study-wide: CMV serostatus prediction reached median AUC around 0.94, or 0.89 with US-trained model.

Germline assignment: CDR1 GTSNPN and CDR2 SVGIG (reference sequence). CDR3 length equals 15 residues. V lost 0 bases to trimming and J lost 3 bases; unmatched junction nucleotides: 2. TCRdb's table, derived via immunoSEQ multiplex PCR, lists solely in-frame clones and lacks some. The repertoire holds 45,000 to 60,000 clones, with around 83% as singletons. The sort gate was single viable CD3+CD4+CD8-CD45RO+ cells for memory CD4+ T cells. After thawing, CD4+ T cells were positively selected. With regard to this clone: Its specificity is unknown.

Source material: memory CD4+ T cells from blood. The clonotype originates from an adult in good health and CMV-seropositive. The rearrangement uses TRBV30 and TRBJ1-5; 10 nucleotides line up with TRBD1. The CDR3 DNA reads TGTGCCTGGAGTGTAGGGACAGGGGTCAATCAGCCCCAGCATTTT. Amino acid sequence: CAWSVGTGVNQPQHF.